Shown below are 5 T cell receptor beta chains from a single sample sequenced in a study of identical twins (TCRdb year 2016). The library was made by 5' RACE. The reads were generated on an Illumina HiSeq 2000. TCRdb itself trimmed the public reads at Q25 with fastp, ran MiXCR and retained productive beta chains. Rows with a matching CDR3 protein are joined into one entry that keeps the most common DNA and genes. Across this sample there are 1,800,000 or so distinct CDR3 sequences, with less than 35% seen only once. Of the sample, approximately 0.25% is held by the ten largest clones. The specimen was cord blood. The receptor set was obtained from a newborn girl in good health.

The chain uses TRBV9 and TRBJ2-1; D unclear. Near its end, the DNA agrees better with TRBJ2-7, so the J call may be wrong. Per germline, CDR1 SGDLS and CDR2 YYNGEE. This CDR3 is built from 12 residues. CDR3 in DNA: TGTGCCAGCAGCCCCCGTTGGGGCGAGCAGTACTTC. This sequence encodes CASSPRWGEQYF.

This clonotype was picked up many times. CDR3 DNA sequence: TGTGCTAGTGGTTTCGGGACAGGGGCCAGCACAGATACGCAGTATTTT. It specifies CASGFGTGASTDTQYF. The rearrangement uses TRBV12-5 and TRBJ2-3; 10 bases line up with TRBD1. The CDR3 consists of 16 residues. With V trimmed by 3 bases and J by 0 bases, 3 bases remained unmatched. Per the germline V gene, CDR1 is LGHNT and CDR2 is FRNRAP.

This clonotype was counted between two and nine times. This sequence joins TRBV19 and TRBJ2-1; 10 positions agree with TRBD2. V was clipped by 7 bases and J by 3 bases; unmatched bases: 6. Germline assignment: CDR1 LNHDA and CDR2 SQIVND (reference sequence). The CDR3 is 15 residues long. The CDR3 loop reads CASNTGLAFYNEQFF. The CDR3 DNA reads TGTGCCAGTAATACGGGACTAGCGTTCTACAATGAGCAGTTCTTC.

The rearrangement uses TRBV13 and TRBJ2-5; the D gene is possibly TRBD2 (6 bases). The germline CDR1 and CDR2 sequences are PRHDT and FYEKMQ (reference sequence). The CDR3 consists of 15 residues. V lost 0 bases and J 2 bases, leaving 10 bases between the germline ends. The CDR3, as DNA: TGTGCCAGCAGCTTAGGGATCGGACTACAAGAGACCCAGTACTTC. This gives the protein CASSLGIGLQETQYF.

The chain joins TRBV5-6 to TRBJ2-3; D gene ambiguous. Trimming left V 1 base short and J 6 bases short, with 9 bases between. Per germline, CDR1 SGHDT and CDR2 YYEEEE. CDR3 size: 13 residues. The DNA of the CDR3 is TGTGCCAGCAGCTTGCCCCTGGGGGATACGCAGTATTTT. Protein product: CASSLPLGDTQYF.